These 10 T cell receptor beta chains were all obtained from the same sample, sequenced in a study of neoadjuvant anti-PD-1 for oral cavity cancer. Time point described: after neoadjuvant nivolumab, at surgical resection. The assay was immunoSEQ multiplex PCR, and TCRdb's table has in-frame clones only and misses some. The sample gives about 42,000 clones, 75% to 80% of which show up once; around 5.1% is in the top ten. The specimen comprised PBMCs, sampled after nivolumab (anti-PD-1) treatment. These receptors came from a person aged 35-80 years with oral cavity squamous cell carcinoma.

V usage is TRBV29-1 and J usage is TRBJ1-1; a weak D match, TRBD1 (6 bases). The CDR3 length is 14 residues. Germline loops: CDR1 SQVTM, CDR2 ANQGSEA. V lost 6 bases to trimming and J lost 5 bases, with 19 bases between them. The CDR3 is CSVGLGGTGTEAFF. Here the CDR3 DNA reads TGCAGCGTGGGACTAGGGGGTACGGGAACTGAAGCTTTCTTT.

The CDR3 is CATSRDRGLGTEAFF. For the CDR3, the DNA is TGTGCCACCAGCAGAGACAGGGGGCTCGGCACTGAAGCTTTCTTT. This chain joins TRBV15 and TRBJ1-1; TRBD1 matches at 8 bases. CDR1 is LNHNV, CDR2 YYDKDF, per germline (reference sequence). Trimming removed 0 bases from V and 4 bases from J; junction bases left unmatched: 4. This CDR3 region has 15 residues.

This clone has just a few counts. The rearrangement links TRBV9 to TRBJ2-6; D gene unclear. V was trimmed by 0 bases and J by 4 bases, leaving 17 bases between them. The germline CDR1 and CDR2 sequences are SGDLS and YYNGEE. This CDR3 has 18 amino acids. CDR3 amino acids: CASSVEGSVSSGANVLTF. DNA of the CDR3: TGTGCCAGCAGCGTAGAAGGCTCAGTCTCCTCCGGGGCCAACGTCCTGACTTTC.

V and J are TRBV2 and TRBJ1-2; 10 bases line up with TRBD1. The CDR3 has 14 residues. Trimming cost V 10 bases and J 4 bases; bases outside gene matches: 9. Germline values: CDR1 SNHLY, CDR2 FYNNEI. The CDR3 region is CATKRQGAGYGYTF. Here the CDR3 DNA reads TGTGCCACTAAACGACAGGGGGCCGGCTATGGCTACACCTTC.

The J gene is TRBJ1-1, the V gene TRBV11-1; D not resolved. Trimming shortened V by 2 bases and J by 0 bases, and 10 bases separated the two germline ends. The CDR3 extends over 15 amino acids. CDR1 is SGHAT and CDR2 is FQDESV in the germline V gene (reference sequence). CDR3 loop: CASSLSASMNTEAFF. The DNA for the CDR3 is TGTGCCAGCAGCTTATCAGCATCAATGAACACTGAAGCTTTCTTT.

This clone was seen once. This chain joins TRBV19 and TRBJ1-1; 7 bases align to TRBD1. The CDR3 runs to 16 residues. V gave up 8 bases and J gave up 0 bases; unmatched junction bases: 12. Germline V gene sequence: CDR1 LNHDA, CDR2 SQIVND (reference sequence). CDR3 residues: CASAKGAGGMNTEAFF. As DNA, the CDR3 is TGTGCCAGTGCCAAAGGGGCAGGGGGGATGAACACTGAAGCTTTCTTT.

This clone has just one count. V gene TRBV11-2 combines with J gene TRBJ2-1, with no clear D. The germline V gene has CDR1 SGHAT and CDR2 FQNNGV. Trimming pared 0 bases from V and 6 bases from J, leaving 0 bases between. The CDR3 runs to 11 residues. This CDR3 reads CASSLDNEQFF. The CDR3 DNA reads TGTGCCAGCAGCTTAGACAATGAGCAGTTCTTC. The full variable domain, completed using reference TRBV11-2 and TRBJ2-1, is EAGVAQSPRYKIIEKRQSVAFWCNPISGHATLYWYQQILGQGPKLLIQFQNNGVVDDSQLPKDRFSAERLKGVDSTLKIQPAKLEDSAVYLCASSLDNEQFFGPGTRLTVL.

In its sample, this clone was seen a few times. The chain's CDR3 is CASSRAAEAFF. The CDR3 region has the DNA TGTGCCAGCAGTCGGGCGGCTGAAGCTTTCTTT. The chain links TRBV2 to TRBJ1-1; the D is unclear. With 5 bases removed from V and 6 bases from J, the gap between germline ends came to 7 bases. There are 11 residues in the CDR3. Germline values: CDR1 SNHLY, CDR2 FYNNEI.

The chain recombines TRBV6-1 with TRBJ2-7; 10 bases fit TRBD1. CDR1 and CDR2 from the germline V gene are MNHNS and SASEGT. Trimming at V came to 3 bases and at J to 3 bases, leaving 8 bases not matched to a gene. The CDR3 extends over 16 amino acids. The CDR3 DNA reads as TGTGCCAGCAGTGATCCCCTCGGGGACAGGGGCTACGAGCAGTACTTC. Amino acids: CASSDPLGDRGYEQYF.

This clone was counted once. The chain is built from TRBV5-6 and TRBJ2-1; 9 bases are shared with TRBD1. V was clipped by 1 base and J by 6 bases; unmatched bases: 8. This CDR3 comprises 16 residues. The germline V gene encodes CDR1 SGHDT and CDR2 YYEEEE. This CDR3 is CASSLLGQGVSNEQFF. The CDR3 DNA follows: TGTGCCAGCAGCTTGCTGGGACAGGGCGTCTCCAATGAGCAGTTCTTC.